This T cell receptor (beta chain) was observed in a study of cytomegalovirus exposure and HLA in healthy donors. Overall study: In a later analysis, the roughly 130 validation repertoires were reported to have used the same platform as the 650 to 800 first-cohort repertoires.

Germline loops: CDR1 SGHTA, CDR2 FQGNSA. The CDR3 loop spans 15 amino acids. J was trimmed by 7 bases and V by 5 bases; bases with no gene match: 10. Of note for this clone: Its specificity is not known.

Assay: immunoSEQ multiplex PCR; the TCRdb copy retains only in-frame clones and omits some. The sample includes approximately 65,000 clones, approximately 94% of them seen just once. Findings and caveats of the study: The investigators catalogued some 150 TCR beta chains as cytomegalovirus-associated. Researchers reported that a few CMV-associated chains were confirmed in vitro as CMV antigen-specific.

The sequenced material came from PBMCs. V gene TRBV7-2 combines with J gene TRBJ2-5; 10 bases are shared with TRBD2. The TCR sequence derives from a woman aged 18-35 years in good health and CMV-seronegative. The CDR3 nucleotides read TGTGCCAGCAGCAGAGCGATGAGCGGGGGGGGGACCCAGTACTTC. Amino acid sequence: CASSRAMSGGGTQYF.